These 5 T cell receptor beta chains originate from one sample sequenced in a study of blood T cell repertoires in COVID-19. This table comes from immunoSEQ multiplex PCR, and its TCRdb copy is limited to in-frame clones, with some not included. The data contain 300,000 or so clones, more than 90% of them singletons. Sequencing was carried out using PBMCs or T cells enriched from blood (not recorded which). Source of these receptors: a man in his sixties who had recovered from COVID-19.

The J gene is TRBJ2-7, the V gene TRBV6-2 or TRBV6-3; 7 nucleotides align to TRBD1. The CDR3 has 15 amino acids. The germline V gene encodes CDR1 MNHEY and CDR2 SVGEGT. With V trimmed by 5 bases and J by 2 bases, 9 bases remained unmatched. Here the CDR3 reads CASSHYGTATYEQYF. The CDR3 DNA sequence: TGTGCCAGCAGTCACTATGGGACAGCCACCTACGAGCAGTACTTC.

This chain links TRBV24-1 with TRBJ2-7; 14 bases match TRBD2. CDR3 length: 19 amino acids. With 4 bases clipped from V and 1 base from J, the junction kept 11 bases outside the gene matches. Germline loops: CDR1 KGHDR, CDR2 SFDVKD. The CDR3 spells CATSDTTGTSGGSSYEQYF. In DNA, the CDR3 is TGTGCCACCAGTGACACTACCGGGACTAGCGGGGGATCTTCCTACGAGCAGTACTTC.

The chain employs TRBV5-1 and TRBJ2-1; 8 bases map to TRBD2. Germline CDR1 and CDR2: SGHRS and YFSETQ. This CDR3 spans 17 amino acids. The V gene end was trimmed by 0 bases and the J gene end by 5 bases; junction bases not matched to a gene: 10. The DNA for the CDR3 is TGCGCCAGCAGCTTGGCCAGTAGCGGGACCCCAAACAATGAGCAGTTCTTC. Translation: CASSLASSGTPNNEQFF.

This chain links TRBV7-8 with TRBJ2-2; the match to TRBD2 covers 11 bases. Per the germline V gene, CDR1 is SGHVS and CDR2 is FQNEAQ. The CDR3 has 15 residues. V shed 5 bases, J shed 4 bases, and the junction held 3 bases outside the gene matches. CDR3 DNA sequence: TGTGCCAGCAGCACCGGGACTAGCGGCACCGGGGAGCTGTTTTTT. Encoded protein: CASSTGTSGTGELFF.

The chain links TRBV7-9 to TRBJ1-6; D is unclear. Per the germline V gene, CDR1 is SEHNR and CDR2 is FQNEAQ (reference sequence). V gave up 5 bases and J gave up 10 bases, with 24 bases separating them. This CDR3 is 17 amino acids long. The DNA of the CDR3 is TGTGCCAGCAGCCCACGGGGTGAATTGGGCCGGGCCTCACCCCTCCACTTT. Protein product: CASSPRGELGRASPLHF.